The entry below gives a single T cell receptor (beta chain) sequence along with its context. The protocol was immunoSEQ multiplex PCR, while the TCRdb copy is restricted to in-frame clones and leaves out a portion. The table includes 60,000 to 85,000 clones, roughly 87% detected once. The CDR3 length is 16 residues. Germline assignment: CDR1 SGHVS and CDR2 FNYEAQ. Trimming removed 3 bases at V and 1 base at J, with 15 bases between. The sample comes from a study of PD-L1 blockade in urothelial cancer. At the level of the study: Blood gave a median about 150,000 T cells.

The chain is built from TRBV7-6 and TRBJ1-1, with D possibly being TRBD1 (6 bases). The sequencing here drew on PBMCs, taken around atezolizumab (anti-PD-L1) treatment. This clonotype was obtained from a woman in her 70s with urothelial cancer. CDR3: CASSLTGGAGNTEAFF. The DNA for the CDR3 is TGTGCCAGCAGCTTGACAGGAGGAGCAGGGAACACTGAAGCTTTCTTT.